Listed here is a single T cell receptor (beta chain). Its recognized antigen is unknown. No quality values exist for individual bases; no much larger clone is one base distant. Preparation of the library involved 5' RACE. The sequencer was a NextSeq 500. The TCR library protocol attached a unique molecular identifier to each TCR cDNA molecule to allow correction of PCR and sequencing errors. The paper's data handling went like this. Decombinator tools were used for TCR identification, UMI-based error correction and CDR3 extraction. TCRs above a frequency of 2 per 1,000, corresponding to the top 1% of the tumor frequency distribution, were defined as expanded. Each repertoire was subsampled 100 times to 5,000 TCRs, after which Renyi diversity was computed with the R vegan package. To build CDR3 similarity networks, amino acid triplet string-kernel similarity was used, and CDR3s were connected when their pairwise similarity was above 0.82. In-frame beta chains were kept once TCRdb had trimmed the public reads at Q25 with fastp and called clones with MiXCR. Rows with one shared CDR3 protein collapse into an entry with the most common genes and DNA. These V and J calls rely on TCRdb rather than the paper's analysis. For this sample there are around 45,000 distinct CDR3 sequences; under 25% appear just once. The ten largest clones capture less than 9.5% of the sample.

The germline V gene sets CDR1 to SNHLY and CDR2 to FYNNEI. There are 14 amino acids in the CDR3, from cysteine to phenylalanine inclusive. Here the CDR3 DNA is all that survives: 42 bases in frame from base 1. V loses 4 bases of germline sequence and J loses 3 bases, and the interval between the two ends is 10 bases. The data were taken from a study of spatial heterogeneity in lung cancer (dated by TCRdb to between 2018 and 2021). Describing the broader study: Samples were obtained from roughly 72 patients with early-stage, untreated non-small cell lung cancer from the lung TRACERx cohort. Beta-chain transcripts were consistently detected in greater numbers than alpha-chain transcripts, which likely reflected higher beta-chain transcript abundance. Nonsynonymous mutation counts, determined by whole-exome sequencing of tumor tissue, were related to features of the TCR repertoire. In the raw uncorrected reads, each unique combination of TCR and UMI appeared more than ten times on average. In non-small cell lung cancer, the study quantitatively compared TCR alpha and beta repertoires across several tumor regions, matched nontumor lung, and blood. Follow-up PBMC samples were sequenced whenever the samples were available, and the median time to follow-up was 2 to 3 years after resection. Both alpha and beta chains were TCR-sequenced in approximately 220 tumor regions, roughly 70 matched nontumor lung samples and around 54 PBMC samples obtained at surgery. Broad study findings and their caveats: Ubiquitous expanded tumor TCRs were found in blood more often at tumor resection than at routine follow-up. Confirming at a functional level the hypothesis that regional TCRs recognize regional mutations was considered to require additional single-cell paired TCR alpha and beta sequencing. Only approximately 15 patients were included in the comparisons of baseline and follow-up blood repertoires.

The time point label on this specimen signifies: blood at routine non-recurrence follow-up after resection. For TCR sequencing, whole RNA was extracted from tumor and nontumor lung tissue, or from cryopreserved PBMC samples, and no cell sorting was done. Only patients with enough RNA available from two or more tumor regions were chosen for TCR sequencing. Sequenced material: PBMCs, taken at follow-up. This sequence uses TRBV2 and TRBJ1-5; the D gene is perhaps TRBD1, from 6 matching bases. The origin of this receptor is a female donor with early-stage non-small cell lung cancer. The CDR3 protein is CASSVGGINQPQHF. The nucleotide sequence reads TGTGCCAGCAGTGTAGGGGGGATCAATCAGCCCCAGCATTTT. With the portions outside the CDR3 filled from the reference TRBV2 and TRBJ1-5 genes, the complete variable region becomes EPEVTQTPSHQVTQMGQEVILRCVPISNHLYFYWYRQILGQKVEFLVSFYNNEISEKSEIFDDQFSVERPDGSNFTLKIRSTKLEDSAMYFCASSVGGINQPQHFGDGTRLSIL.